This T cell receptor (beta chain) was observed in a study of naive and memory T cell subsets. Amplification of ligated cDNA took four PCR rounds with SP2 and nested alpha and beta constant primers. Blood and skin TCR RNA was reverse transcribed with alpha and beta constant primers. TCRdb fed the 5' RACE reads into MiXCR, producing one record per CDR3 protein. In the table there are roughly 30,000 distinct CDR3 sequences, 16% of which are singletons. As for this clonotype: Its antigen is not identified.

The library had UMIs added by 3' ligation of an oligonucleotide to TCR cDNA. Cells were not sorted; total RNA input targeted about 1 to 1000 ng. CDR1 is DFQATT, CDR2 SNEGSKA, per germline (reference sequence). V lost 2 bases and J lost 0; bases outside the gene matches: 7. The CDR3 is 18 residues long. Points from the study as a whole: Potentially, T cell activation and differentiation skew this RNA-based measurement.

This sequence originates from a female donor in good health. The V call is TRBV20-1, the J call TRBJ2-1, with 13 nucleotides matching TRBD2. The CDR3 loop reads CSARKTSGGLSSYNEQFF. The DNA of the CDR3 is TGCAGTGCTAGAAAGACTAGCGGGGGGCTGAGCTCCTACAATGAGCAGTTCTTC.